This T cell receptor beta chain is drawn from a study of cytomegalovirus exposure and HLA in healthy donors (TCRdb year 2017). Describing the broader study: According to a later analysis, the approximately 120 validation repertoires were produced on the same platform as the roughly 600 repertoires of the first cohort. Along with the 666-subject first cohort, a separate validation cohort of over a hundred different subjects was used. The aim of the study was to test whether cataloging public T cell receptors could identify signatures of past pathogen exposure. To predict cytomegalovirus infection status, the study combined high-throughput TCR immunosequencing, statistical association of individual TCRs with disease status, and machine learning. Results and caveats for the whole study, not just this receptor: The study listed 164 TCR beta chains as associated with cytomegalovirus. A few of the identified cytomegalovirus-associated TCR beta chains were confirmed in vitro to be specific for cytomegalovirus antigens. The classifier was reported to diagnose cytomegalovirus status with high specificity and sensitivity in both the original cohort and the validation cohort. In a later analysis, TCRs clustered in the first cohort were found to also tend to co-occur in the 120 validation repertoires, with over 90% of cluster scores above 0. Most TCR sequences were observed very rarely across donors, whereas some public TCRs were present in many individuals. A later analysis lacked HLA typing for the validation cohort, so it scored co-occurrence in that cohort across all 120 or so repertoires. The authors suggested that the approach could potentially be extended to other disease states and immunological phenotypes.

This clone has at least ten counts. This receptor's antigen is unknown. No base quality information exists; no much larger clone differs at one position. Libraries came from the immunoSEQ multiplex PCR assay. As for the original processing: A statistical classification framework was developed to diagnose cytomegalovirus status using the catalog of TCR beta chain sequences. The clones in this table, taken by TCRdb from immuneACCESS, are in-frame only. Not every clone is retained; where verified, under half of the shortfall comes from an unresolved V gene, and the cause of the rest is unknown. The V and J calls and clone size come from that table; D and trimming were worked out from the DNA. The sample table holds about 340,000 clones, of which 86% were seen once. The top ten hold 0.75% to 0.85% of the sample. The CDR3 runs 14 residues from the cysteine to the phenylalanine. The DNA shown is the 42-base CDR3, in frame from base 1. Reading the germline V gene (reference sequence) gives CDR1 MNHNY and CDR2 SVGAGI. V is cut back by 6 bases and J by 7 bases, with 8 bases in the junction unmatched.

The donors belonged to the validation cohort of about 120 subjects, which was separate from the roughly 670-subject first cohort. The sequence joins TRBV6-6 to TRBJ1-4, and TRBD1 aligns with 7 junction nucleotides. This TCR came from a woman aged 18-29 years in good health and CMV-seronegative. Sequenced material: PBMCs. The CDR3 here reads CASSGGGYSEKLFF. In nucleotides, the sequence is TGTGCCAGCAGCGGAGGGGGCTACTCTGAAAAACTGTTTTTT.